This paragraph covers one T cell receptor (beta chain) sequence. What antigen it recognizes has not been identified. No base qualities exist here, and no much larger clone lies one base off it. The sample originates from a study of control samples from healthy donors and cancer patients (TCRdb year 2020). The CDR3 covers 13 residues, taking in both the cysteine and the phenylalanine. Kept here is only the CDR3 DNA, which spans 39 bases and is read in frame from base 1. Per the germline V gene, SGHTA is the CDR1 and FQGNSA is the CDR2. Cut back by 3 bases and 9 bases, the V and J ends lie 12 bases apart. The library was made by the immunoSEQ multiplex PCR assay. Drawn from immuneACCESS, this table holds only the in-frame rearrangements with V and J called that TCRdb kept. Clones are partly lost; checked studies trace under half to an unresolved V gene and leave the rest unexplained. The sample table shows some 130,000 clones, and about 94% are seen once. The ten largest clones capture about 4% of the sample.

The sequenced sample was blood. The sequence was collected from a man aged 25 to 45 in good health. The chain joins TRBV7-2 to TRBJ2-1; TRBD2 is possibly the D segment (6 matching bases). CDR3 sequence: CASSFDSRGEQFF. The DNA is TGTGCCAGCAGCTTCGACTCGCGGGGTGAGCAGTTCTTC.